Shown below are 3 T cell receptor beta chains from a single sample sequenced in a study of sequential checkpoint blockade in melanoma. The treatment denotes: randomized to nivolumab then ipilimumab (arm A) or the reverse (arm B). This table comes from immunoSEQ multiplex PCR, and its TCRdb copy is limited to in-frame clones, with some not included. The sample has 13,000 or so clones; roughly 24% are singletons. The sample in question was tumor tissue (inferred from file names), obtained from a patient given nivolumab and ipilimumab in sequence. These receptors originate from a human donor with melanoma.

The chain joins TRBV15 to TRBJ1-2; D possibly corresponds to TRBD1 (5 bases). V dropped 1 base and J dropped 6 bases, with 12 bases sitting between them. Germline values: CDR1 LNHNV, CDR2 YYDKDF (reference sequence). The CDR3 has 14 residues. The CDR3 DNA sequence: TGTGCCACCAGCAGAGCCGGGACGGTCCATGGCTACACCTTC. Its protein is CATSRAGTVHGYTF.

The table lists this clone with a few counts. DNA for the CDR3: TGTGCCAGCAGCTTTCCCAACAGGGGCTACGAGCAGTACTTC. Amino acid sequence: CASSFPNRGYEQYF. The V call is TRBV9, the J call TRBJ2-7; TRBD1 matches at 7 bases. In germline, CDR1 is SGDLS, CDR2 YYNGEE. With V trimmed by 4 bases and J by 3 bases, 7 bases remained unmatched. This CDR3 contains 14 residues.

The J gene is TRBJ2-7, the V gene TRBV5-1; 8 bases map to TRBD1. V shed 1 base and J 9 bases; nucleotides not matched to a gene: 15. The CDR3 totals 16 residues. CDR1 is SGHRS and CDR2 is YFSETQ in the germline V gene. The CDR3 DNA reads as TGCGCCAGCAGCTTGTCCGGGGCAGGGGGCTCCTCGGTGCAGTACGTC. It is translated as CASSLSGAGGSSVQYV.